This TCR beta chain comes out of a study of post-analysis software for immune sequencing data. In the study overall: Some patients lacked subtype; others had relapsing-remitting, secondary progressive or progressive-relapsing disease.

Carried by the TCR beta cDNA libraries were unique molecular identifiers. MiXCR was run by TCRdb on the PCR reads, yielding one entry per CDR3 protein. This repertoire shows about 680,000 distinct CDR3 sequences, 59% found once; its top ten account for roughly 10%. Germline values: CDR1 SGHVS, CDR2 FNYEAQ. The CDR3 is made up of 18 amino acids. The V and J ends lost 1 base and 7 bases respectively, with 23 bases between them. Study conclusions and caveats: Under F measure analysis, samples from one preparation batch co-clustered strongly. Roughly 5 TRBV segments, TRBV5-6, TRBV5-1 and TRBV20-1 among them, were found more frequent in patients than controls. Significantly decreased normalized Chao1 diversity was recorded for multiple sclerosis patients relative to controls.

This clonotype came up a few times. Its antigen is unknown. V gene TRBV7-6 combines with J gene TRBJ2-1; a weak D match, TRBD2 (7 bases). The receptor was derived from a girl aged 2-9 years with multiple sclerosis. Sequenced material: blood. CDR3 region: CASSLGYRRGGVWNEQFF. Here the CDR3 DNA reads TGTGCCAGCAGCTTAGGGTATCGGAGAGGGGGGGTTTGGAATGAGCAGTTCTTC.